These T cell receptor beta chains were read from a single sample in a study of PD-1 blockade in classical Hodgkin lymphoma. Sequenced by immunoSEQ multiplex PCR; TCRdb stores in-frame clones only, minus some. The table includes about 27,000 clones, over 65% detected once. This sample comprised CD4+ T cells from blood, obtained at baseline. The receptor source for this set is a human donor with classical Hodgkin lymphoma. Both conserved end residues are part of each CDR3. The D gene is left open where the match is weak. The size of a clone is reported for some rows only, either as once, few or many, or as a class for expanded clones.

- TRBJ2-3 - TRBV11-1 CASSPNSLASDTQYF TGTGCCAGCAGCCCCAACAGCTTGGCCTCAGATACGCAGTATTTT
TRBD2 TRBJ2-3 - TRBV4-2 CASSQRPWTSGRTDTQYF TGTGCCAGCAGCCAGAGACCATGGACTAGCGGACGCACAGATACGCAGTATTTT
TRBD1 TRBJ1-6 - TRBV19 CASSITTGVNSPLHF TGTGCCAGTAGTATCACCACAGGGGTTAATTCACCCCTCCACTTT
- TRBJ1-5 few TRBV2 CASGDGTSNSNQPQHF TGTGCCAGCGGGGATGGGACAAGTAATAGCAATCAGCCCCAGCATTTT
- TRBJ2-7 - TRBV30 CAWSSQGYEQYF TGTGCCTGGAGTTCCCAGGGGTACGAGCAGTACTTC
- TRBJ2-7 - TRBV19 CASSTPGLMTYEQYF TGTGCCAGTAGCACCCCGGGACTTATGACCTACGAGCAGTACTTC
TRBD1 TRBJ2-4 - TRBV14 CASSRDRNIQYF TGTGCCAGCAGTAGGGACAGAAACATTCAGTACTTC
- TRBJ1-2 few TRBV30 CAWSVILYGYTF TGTGCCTGGAGTGTAATTCTCTATGGCTACACCTTC
- TRBJ1-1 - TRBV2 CASSFGLLTEAFF TGTGCCAGCAGTTTCGGACTATTGACTGAAGCTTTCTTT
- TRBJ1-3 few TRBV11-2 CASSSMPNTIYF TGTGCCAGCAGCTCCATGCCAAACACCATATATTTT
- TRBJ1-4 - TRBV30 CAWTPGRVEKLFF TGTGCCTGGACACCCGGCAGGGTTGAAAAACTGTTTTTT
- TRBJ2-3 - TRBV2 CASSEAVGSSTDTQYF TGTGCCAGCAGTGAAGCGGTGGGCAGCAGCACAGATACGCAGTATTTT
TRBD2 TRBJ2-1 - TRBV19 CASSILTSGGVDEQFF TGTGCCAGTAGTATCCTCACTAGCGGGGGGGTCGATGAGCAGTTCTTC
TRBD1 TRBJ2-1 few TRBV12-5 CASGTSTGASYNEQFF TGTGCTAGTGGTACCTCAACAGGGGCTTCCTACAATGAGCAGTTCTTC
TRBD1 TRBJ2-7 - TRBV6-5 CASSPWTGGYEQYF TGTGCCAGCAGTCCTTGGACAGGGGGCTACGAGCAGTACTTC
- TRBJ1-6 - TRBV5-1 CASSKDSGNSPLHF TGCGCCAGCAGCAAGGACAGCGGCAATTCACCCCTCCACTTT
TRBD1 TRBJ1-2 - TRBV7-2 CASSLGFRDSLYGYTF TGTGCCAGCAGCTTAGGATTCCGGGACAGCTTATATGGCTACACCTTC
- TRBJ1-1 - TRBV7-2 CASSLRANTEAFF TGTGCCAGCAGCTTACGGGCCAACACTGAAGCTTTCTTT
- TRBJ2-7 - TRBV28 CASSYPGWPRSSYEQYF TGTGCCAGCAGTTACCCAGGGTGGCCCAGGAGCTCCTACGAGCAGTACTTC
- TRBJ2-5 - TRBV9 CASSVGPQETQYF TGTGCCAGCAGCGTAGGTCCCCAAGAGACCCAGTACTTC